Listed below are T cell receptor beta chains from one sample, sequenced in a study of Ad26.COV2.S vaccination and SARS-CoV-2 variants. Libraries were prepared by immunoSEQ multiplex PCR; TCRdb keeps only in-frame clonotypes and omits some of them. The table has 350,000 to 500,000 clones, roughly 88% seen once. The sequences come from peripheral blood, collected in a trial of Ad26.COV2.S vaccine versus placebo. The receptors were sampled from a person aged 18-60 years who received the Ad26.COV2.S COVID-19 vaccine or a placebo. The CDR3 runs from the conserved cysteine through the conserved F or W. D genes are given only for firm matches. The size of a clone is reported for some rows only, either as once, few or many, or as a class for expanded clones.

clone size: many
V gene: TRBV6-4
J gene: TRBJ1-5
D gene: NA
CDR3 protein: CALRRQPRGNQPQHF
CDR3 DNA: TGTGCCCTCAGGCGACAGCCCCGAGGCAATCAGCCCCAGCATTTT

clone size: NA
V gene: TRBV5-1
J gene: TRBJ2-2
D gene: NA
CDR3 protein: CASSLATGNTGELFF
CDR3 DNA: TGCGCCAGCAGCTTGGCAACAGGGAACACCGGGGAGCTGTTTTTT

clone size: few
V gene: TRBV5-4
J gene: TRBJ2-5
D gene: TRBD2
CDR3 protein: CASSLGLAGGETQYF
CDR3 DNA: TGTGCCAGCAGCTTGGGACTAGCGGGGGGCGAGACCCAGTACTTC

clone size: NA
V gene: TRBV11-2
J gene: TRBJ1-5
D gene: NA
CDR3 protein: CASSRRVFGVGKGRQPQHF
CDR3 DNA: TGTGCCAGCAGCCGCCGGGTATTCGGGGTGGGAAAGGGGCGTCAGCCCCAGCATTTT

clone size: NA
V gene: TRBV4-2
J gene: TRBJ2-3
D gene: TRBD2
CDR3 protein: CASSTSGGRSDTQYF
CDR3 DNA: TGTGCCAGCTCGACTAGCGGGGGGAGATCAGATACGCAGTATTTT

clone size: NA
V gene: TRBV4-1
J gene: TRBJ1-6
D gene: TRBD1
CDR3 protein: CASSQEDRASSPLHF
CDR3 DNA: TGCGCCAGCAGCCAGGAGGACAGGGCTAGTTCACCCCTCCACTTT

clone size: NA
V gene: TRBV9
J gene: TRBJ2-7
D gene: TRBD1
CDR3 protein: CASSPGTGSMNEQYF
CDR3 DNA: TGTGCCAGCAGCCCAGGGACAGGGAGTATGAACGAGCAGTACTTC

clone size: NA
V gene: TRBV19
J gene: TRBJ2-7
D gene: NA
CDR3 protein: CASSTSAYEQYF
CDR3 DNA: TGTGCCAGTAGTACGAGTGCCTACGAGCAGTACTTC

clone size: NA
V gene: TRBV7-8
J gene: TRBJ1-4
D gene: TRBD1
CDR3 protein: CASSSAQGAPNEKLFF
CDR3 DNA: TGTGCCAGCAGTTCTGCGCAGGGGGCGCCTAATGAAAAACTGTTTTTT

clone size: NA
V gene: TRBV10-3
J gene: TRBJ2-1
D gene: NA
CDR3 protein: CAISEGGYEQFF
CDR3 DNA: TGTGCCATCAGTGAGGGCGGGTATGAGCAGTTCTTC

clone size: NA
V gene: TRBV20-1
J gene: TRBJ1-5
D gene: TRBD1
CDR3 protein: CSASWTGEYSNQPQHF
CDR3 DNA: TGCAGTGCTAGTTGGACAGGGGAGTACAGCAATCAGCCCCAGCATTTT

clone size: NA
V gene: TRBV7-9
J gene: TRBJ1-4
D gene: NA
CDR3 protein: CASSQLEAGRNEKLFF
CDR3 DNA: TGTGCCAGCAGCCAGTTGGAGGCAGGGCGTAATGAAAAACTGTTTTTT

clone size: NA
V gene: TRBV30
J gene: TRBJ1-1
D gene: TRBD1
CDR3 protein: CAWSVRGTATNTEAFF
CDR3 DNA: TGTGCCTGGAGTGTACGTGGGACAGCGACGAACACTGAAGCTTTCTTT

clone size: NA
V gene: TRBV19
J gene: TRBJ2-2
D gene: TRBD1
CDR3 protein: CASETGIHGELFF
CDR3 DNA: TGTGCCAGCGAGACAGGGATCCACGGGGAGCTGTTTTTT

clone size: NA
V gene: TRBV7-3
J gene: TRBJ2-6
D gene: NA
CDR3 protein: CASSPSGANVLTF
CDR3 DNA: TGTGCCAGCAGCCCCTCTGGGGCCAACGTCCTGACTTTC

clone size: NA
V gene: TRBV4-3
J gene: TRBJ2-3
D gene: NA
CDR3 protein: CASSQVSIGRGDTQYF
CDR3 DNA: TGCGCCAGCAGCCAAGTTTCTATCGGGCGCGGGGATACGCAGTATTTT

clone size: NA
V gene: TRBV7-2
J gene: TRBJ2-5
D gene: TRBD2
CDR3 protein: CASSLAYLVSGGDWETQYF
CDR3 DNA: TGTGCCAGCAGCTTAGCGTACCTCGTGTCGGGGGGGGACTGGGAGACCCAGTACTTC

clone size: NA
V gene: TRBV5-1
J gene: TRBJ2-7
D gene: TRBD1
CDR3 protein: CASSLRQGSSYEQYF
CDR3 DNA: TGCGCCAGCAGCTTGCGACAGGGGTCTAGCTACGAGCAGTACTTC

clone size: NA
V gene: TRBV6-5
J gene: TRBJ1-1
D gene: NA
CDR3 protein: CASSYSKGGTEAFF
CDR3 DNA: TGTGCCAGCAGTTACTCGAAAGGCGGCACTGAAGCTTTCTTT